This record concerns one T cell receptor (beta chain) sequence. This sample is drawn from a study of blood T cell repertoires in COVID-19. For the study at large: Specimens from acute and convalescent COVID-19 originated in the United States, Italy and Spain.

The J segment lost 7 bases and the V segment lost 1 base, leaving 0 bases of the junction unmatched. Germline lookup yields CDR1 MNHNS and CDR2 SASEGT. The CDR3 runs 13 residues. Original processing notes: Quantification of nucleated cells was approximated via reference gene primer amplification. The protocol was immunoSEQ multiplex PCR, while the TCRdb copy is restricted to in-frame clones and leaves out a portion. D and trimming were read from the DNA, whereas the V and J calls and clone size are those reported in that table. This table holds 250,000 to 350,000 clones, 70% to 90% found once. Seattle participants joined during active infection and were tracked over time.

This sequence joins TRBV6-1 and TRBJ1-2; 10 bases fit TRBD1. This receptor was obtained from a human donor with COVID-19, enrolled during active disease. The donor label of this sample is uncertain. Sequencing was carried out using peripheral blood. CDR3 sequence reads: CASSEGDRGGYTF. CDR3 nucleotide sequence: TGTGCCAGCAGTGAAGGGGACAGGGGTGGCTACACCTTC.